Shown below are 27 T cell receptor beta chains from a single sample sequenced in a study of blood T cell repertoires in COVID-19. Profiled with immunoSEQ multiplex PCR; TCRdb holds only in-frame clones, not every one. The table has about 490,000 clones, 70% to 90% seen once; the top ten hold 3% to 3.5%. The sample taken for sequencing was peripheral blood. These receptors all stem from a human donor in a cohort sampled during active COVID-19.

This rearrangement joins TRBV5-6 to TRBJ2-1; 13 nucleotides align to TRBD2. The V and J ends lost 2 bases and 3 bases, in that order; junction bases with no gene match: 2. CDR1 is SGHDT, CDR2 YYEEEE, per germline. The CDR3 length is 16 residues. The CDR3 nucleotides read TGTGCCAGCAGCTTTGGGACTAGCGGGATCTACAATGAGCAGTTCTTC. Amino acid sequence: CASSFGTSGIYNEQFF.

This sequence joins TRBV6-5 and TRBJ2-3; D is perhaps TRBD1 (5 bases). The V and J ends lost 0 bases and 7 bases respectively, with 14 bases between them. The CDR3 sequence is 15 residues long. Germline V gene sequence: CDR1 MNHEY, CDR2 SVGAGI. For the CDR3, the DNA is TGTGCCAGCAGTTACTCTGGCGACAGAGATCATACGCAGTATTTT. Residues: CASSYSGDRDHTQYF.

The rearrangement joins TRBV18 to TRBJ2-4; 11 positions match TRBD2. The germline gives CDR1 KGHSH, CDR2 LQKENI. This CDR3 comprises 17 residues. V dropped 3 bases and J dropped 1; count of bases not matched to a gene: 5. CDR3 in amino acids: CASSPLASGRAKNIQYF. Here the CDR3 DNA reads TGTGCCAGCTCACCCCTGGCTAGCGGGAGGGCCAAAAACATTCAGTACTTC.

This sequence joins TRBV23-1 and TRBJ1-2; D may be TRBD1 (6 bases). TRBV23-1 is an ORF; its function is uncertain. V was shortened by 3 bases and J by 7 bases, with 15 bases between the two germline ends. The CDR3 has 14 residues. CDR3: CASSQRTARSGYTF. Written as DNA, the CDR3 is TGCGCCAGCAGTCAGAGGACAGCGAGAAGTGGCTACACCTTC.

The gene calls are TRBV9 and TRBJ1-2; D remains ambiguous. This CDR3 has 16 amino acids. Trimming took 0 bases from V and 3 from J, leaving 15 bases between them. The germline V gene has CDR1 SGDLS and CDR2 YYNGEE. The CDR3 loop reads CASSVEARASDYGYTF. Here the CDR3 DNA reads TGTGCCAGCAGCGTAGAGGCGAGGGCATCGGACTATGGCTACACCTTC.

The genes are TRBV19 and TRBJ2-7; the match to TRBD2 covers 7 bases. The junction had 7 bases not matched to a gene; V was cut back by 6 bases and J by 5 bases. The germline V gene has CDR1 LNHDA and CDR2 SQIVND (reference sequence). The CDR3 is made up of 13 amino acids. This CDR3 is CASRSGGSNEQYF. For the CDR3, the DNA is TGTGCCAGTAGGTCGGGGGGAAGCAACGAGCAGTACTTC.

The chain combines TRBV6-1 with TRBJ1-1; tentatively, D is TRBD1 (6 bases). CDR3 length: 13 residues. Germline CDR1 is MNHNS and CDR2 is SASEGT. V lost 9 bases, J lost 3 bases, and 14 bases lay in between. CDR3 nucleotide sequence: TGTGCCAGTAGAGGACAGCTATACACTGAAGCTTTCTTT. Translating gives CASRGQLYTEAFF.

CDR3 sequence reads: CASSAPGVSNTEAFF. The CDR3, as DNA: TGTGCCAGTAGTGCGCCGGGGGTCTCGAACACTGAAGCTTTCTTT. The V and J genes are TRBV19 and TRBJ1-1; weak D call: TRBD1 (5 bases). Germline CDR1 reads LNHDA; CDR2 reads SQIVND (reference sequence). This CDR3 has 15 residues. V was shortened by 5 bases and J by 1 base, with 14 bases between the two germline ends.

V and J are TRBV18 and TRBJ1-1, with 9 bases aligning to TRBD1. The V and J ends lost 3 bases and 11 bases, in that order; junction bases with no gene match: 7. Per germline, CDR1 KGHSH and CDR2 LQKENI. The CDR3 consists of 13 residues. This CDR3 is CASSPSFDRGAFF. CDR3 nucleotide sequence: TGTGCCAGCTCACCGTCCTTCGACAGGGGGGCTTTCTTT.

The CDR3 loop is CASRALGGTDTQYF. CDR3 in DNA: TGTGCCAGCAGGGCCCTGGGGGGAACAGATACGCAGTATTTT. The V gene is TRBV6-5, the J gene TRBJ2-3, with a weak D call TRBD2 (6 bases). The germline CDR1 and CDR2 sequences are MNHEY and SVGAGI. The CDR3 is 14 residues long. V was trimmed by 6 bases and J by 3 bases, leaving 13 bases between them.

This chain connects TRBV10-1 to TRBJ2-7; D is perhaps TRBD1 (6 bases). Between the trimmed V and J ends, which lost 6 bases and 3 bases, there was a span of 12 bases. The CDR3 has 13 residues. The germline CDR1 and CDR2 sequences are WNHNN and SYGVQD (reference sequence). CDR3 coding DNA: TGCGCCAGCAGGCGACAGGATCTCTACGAGCAGTACTTC. Encoded protein: CASRRQDLYEQYF.

The genes are TRBV5-3 and TRBJ2-7, with D perhaps TRBD1 (6 bases). TRBV5-3 carries the ORF label, with uncertain function. CDR3 length: 16 amino acids. The V end was cut by 3 bases, the J end by 2 bases, with 18 bases between. CDR3 protein: CARSSNRDPQAYEQYF. DNA for the CDR3: TGTGCCAGAAGCTCAAACAGGGACCCCCAGGCCTACGAGCAGTACTTC.

This chain joins TRBV3-1 (or the pseudogene TRBV3-2) and TRBJ1-4; D not resolved. Germline loops: CDR1 LGHDT, CDR2 YNNKEL (reference sequence). This CDR3 spans 14 amino acids. V lost 4 bases to trimming and J lost 6 bases, with 12 bases between them. The CDR3 DNA sequence: TGTGCCAGCAGCCTCCAGTCGTACGATGAAAAACTGTTTTTT. This gives the protein CASSLQSYDEKLFF.

This clone was counted a few times. The chain carries TRBV7-3 and TRBJ2-1, with 7 positions matching TRBD2. Looked up from germline, CDR1 is SGHTA and CDR2 is FQGTGA. The CDR3 runs 16 residues. V trimming: 4 bases; J trimming: 4 bases; junction bases outside the gene matches: 10. CDR3 loop: CASSSRGTSAYNEQFF. In nucleotides, the CDR3 is TGTGCCAGCAGCTCGCGGGGCACTAGCGCGTACAATGAGCAGTTCTTC.

The gene calls are TRBV30 and TRBJ2-3; TRBD1 aligns across 7 bases. The germline V gene has CDR1 GTSNPN and CDR2 SVGIG (reference sequence). V gave up 5 bases and J gave up 4 bases; unmatched junction bases: 6. The length of the CDR3 is 13 residues. CDR3 amino acids: CAWSRQGPDTQYF. CDR3 nucleotides: TGTGCCTGGTCTCGACAGGGTCCAGATACGCAGTATTTT.

The chain employs TRBV7-3 and TRBJ2-1; tentatively, D is TRBD2 (6 bases). The CDR3 consists of 15 residues. CDR1 and CDR2 (germline): SGHTA, FQGTGA. Trimming left V 6 bases short and J 7 bases short, with 19 bases between. The CDR3 loop reads CASSSRAGKVNEQFF. The CDR3 nucleotides read TGTGCCAGCAGTTCTCGGGCGGGAAAAGTGAATGAGCAGTTCTTC.

This clone was detected only a few times. This rearrangement joins TRBV9 to TRBJ2-1, with 10 bases matching TRBD1. This CDR3 region has 15 residues. The V gene's germline CDR1 is SGDLS and CDR2 YYNGEE. The J segment lost 9 bases and the V segment lost 0 bases, leaving 6 bases of the junction unmatched. CDR3 sequence: CASSVATDRGAEQFF. The CDR3 nucleotides are TGTGCCAGCAGCGTAGCTACGGACAGGGGGGCTGAGCAGTTCTTC. Full variable domain (rest looked up from reference TRBV9 and TRBJ2-1): DSGVTQTPKHLITATGQRVTLRCSPRSGDLSVYWYQQSLDQGLQFLIQYYNGEERAKGNILERFSAQQFPDLHSELNLSSLELGDSALYFCASSVATDRGAEQFFGPGTRLTVL.

The CDR3 protein is CASSRPGTGMNQPQHF. CDR3 in DNA: TGTGCCAGTAGTCGCCCCGGGACAGGGATGAATCAGCCCCAGCATTTT. V usage is TRBV19 and J usage is TRBJ1-5, with 9 bases identical to TRBD1. The ends lost 5 bases at V and 4 bases at J; junction bases unmatched: 9. Germline V CDR1 and CDR2: LNHDA, SQIVND (reference sequence). This CDR3 spans 16 amino acids.

The chain links TRBV18 to TRBJ2-5; maybe TRBD1 (6 bases). Per germline, CDR1 KGHSH and CDR2 LQKENI. V dropped 0 bases and J dropped 2 bases, with 13 bases sitting between them. The CDR3 covers 16 residues. The CDR3 sequence is CASSPPAGALQETQYF. DNA for the CDR3: TGTGCCAGCTCACCACCGGCAGGGGCCCTGCAAGAGACCCAGTACTTC.

The DNA of the CDR3 is TGTGCCAGCAGAACCCGGACAGGGGAAACCGGGGAGCTGTTTTTT. Its protein product is CASRTRTGETGELFF. The chain recombines TRBV6-5 with TRBJ2-2; 9 bases match TRBD1. Germline values: CDR1 MNHEY, CDR2 SVGAGI. The V segment lost 6 bases and the J segment 5 bases; nucleotides outside the gene matches: 7. This CDR3 comprises 15 residues.

The chain links TRBV20-1 to TRBJ1-2, with D possibly TRBD1 on 5 matching bases. This CDR3 has 11 residues. Trimming pared 7 bases from V and 1 base from J, leaving 7 bases between. Germline V gene data show CDR1 as DFQATT and CDR2 as SNEGSKA (reference sequence). CDR3 coding DNA: TGCAGTGGACAGTTTAACTATGGCTACACCTTC. Protein product: CSGQFNYGYTF.

The chain couples TRBV7-8 to TRBJ1-3; tentative D call: TRBD1 (6 bases). In germline, CDR1 is SGHVS, CDR2 FQNEAQ. CDR3 length: 20 residues. The V end lost 0 bases, the J end lost 0 bases, and 21 bases lay between the germline ends. The DNA for the CDR3 is TGTGCCAGCAGCTTAGCGGGCCTGTTTGAGACAGGTTCCTCTGGAAACACCATATATTTT. Translated: CASSLAGLFETGSSGNTIYF.

This clone showed up many times. This chain links TRBV25-1 with TRBJ1-1, with D tentatively TRBD1 (5 bases). V lost 8 bases to trimming and J lost 3 bases, with 19 bases between them. CDR3 length equals 15 residues. Germline lookup yields CDR1 MGHDK and CDR2 SYGVNS. The CDR3, as DNA: TGTGCCAGCCGCTTCACCGGGGGACCGGACACTGAAGCTTTCTTT. Its translation: CASRFTGGPDTEAFF.

This clone has ten or more counts. This chain joins TRBV19 and TRBJ2-7; TRBD1 might be the D (5 bases). The CDR3 totals 11 residues. Trimming shortened V by 9 bases and J by 3 bases, and 9 bases separated the two germline ends. CDR1 is LNHDA, CDR2 SQIVND, per germline (reference sequence). The chain's CDR3 is CARLGVYEQYF. The CDR3 bases are TGTGCCAGGTTAGGGGTCTACGAGCAGTACTTC.

The chain carries TRBV28 and TRBJ1-2; D might be TRBD1 (5 bases). The germline V and J ends were trimmed by 8 bases and 4 bases, with 11 bases remaining between them. CDR3 length: 12 amino acids. Per germline, CDR1 MDHEN and CDR2 SYDVKM. The CDR3 here is CASAQGAYGYTF. Written as DNA, the CDR3 is TGTGCCAGCGCGCAGGGCGCCTATGGCTACACCTTC.

The V and J genes are TRBV5-4 and TRBJ1-4, with D unclear. V was shortened by 0 bases and J by 8 bases, with 8 bases between the two germline ends. CDR1 and CDR2 (germline): SGHNT, YYREEE (reference sequence). The CDR3 sequence is 13 residues long. The CDR3 protein is CASSLATSEKLFF. The CDR3 nucleotides read TGTGCCAGCAGCTTGGCCACATCCGAAAAACTGTTTTTT.

This clone showed up just once. This rearrangement joins TRBV27 to TRBJ2-1; 8 bases align to TRBD2. The length of the CDR3 is 19 residues. The ends lost 3 bases at V and 2 bases at J; junction bases unmatched: 15. Germline V gene data show CDR1 as MNHEY and CDR2 as SMNVEV (reference sequence). CDR3 in DNA: TGTGCCAGCAGTTTTTCCGCCTCGGCGGGGGGCCCTACCTACAATGAGCAGTTCTTC. Protein: CASSFSASAGGPTYNEQFF.